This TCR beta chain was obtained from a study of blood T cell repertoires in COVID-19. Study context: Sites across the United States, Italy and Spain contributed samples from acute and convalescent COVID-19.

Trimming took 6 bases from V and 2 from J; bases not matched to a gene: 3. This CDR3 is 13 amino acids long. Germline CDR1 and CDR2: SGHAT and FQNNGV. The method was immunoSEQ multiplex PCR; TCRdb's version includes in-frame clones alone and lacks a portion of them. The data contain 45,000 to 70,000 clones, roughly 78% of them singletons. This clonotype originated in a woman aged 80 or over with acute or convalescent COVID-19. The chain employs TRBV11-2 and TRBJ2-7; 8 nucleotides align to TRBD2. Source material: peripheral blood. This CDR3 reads CASRSGGTYEQYF. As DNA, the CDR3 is TGTGCCAGCAGAAGCGGGGGCACCTACGAGCAGTACTTC.